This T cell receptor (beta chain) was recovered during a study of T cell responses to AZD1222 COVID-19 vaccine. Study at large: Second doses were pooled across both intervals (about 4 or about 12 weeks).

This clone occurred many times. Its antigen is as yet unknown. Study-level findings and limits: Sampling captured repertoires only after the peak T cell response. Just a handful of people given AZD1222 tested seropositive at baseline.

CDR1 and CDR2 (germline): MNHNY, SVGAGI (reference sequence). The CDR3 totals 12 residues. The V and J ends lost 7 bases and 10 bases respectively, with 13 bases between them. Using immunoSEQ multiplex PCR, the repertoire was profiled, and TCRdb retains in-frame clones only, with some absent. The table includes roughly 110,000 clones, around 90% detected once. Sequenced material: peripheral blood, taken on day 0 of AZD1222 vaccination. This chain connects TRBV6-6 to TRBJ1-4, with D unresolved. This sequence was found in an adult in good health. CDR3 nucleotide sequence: TGTGCCAGCATGGGCGGGCTGGGAAAACTGTTTTTT. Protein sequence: CASMGGLGKLFF.